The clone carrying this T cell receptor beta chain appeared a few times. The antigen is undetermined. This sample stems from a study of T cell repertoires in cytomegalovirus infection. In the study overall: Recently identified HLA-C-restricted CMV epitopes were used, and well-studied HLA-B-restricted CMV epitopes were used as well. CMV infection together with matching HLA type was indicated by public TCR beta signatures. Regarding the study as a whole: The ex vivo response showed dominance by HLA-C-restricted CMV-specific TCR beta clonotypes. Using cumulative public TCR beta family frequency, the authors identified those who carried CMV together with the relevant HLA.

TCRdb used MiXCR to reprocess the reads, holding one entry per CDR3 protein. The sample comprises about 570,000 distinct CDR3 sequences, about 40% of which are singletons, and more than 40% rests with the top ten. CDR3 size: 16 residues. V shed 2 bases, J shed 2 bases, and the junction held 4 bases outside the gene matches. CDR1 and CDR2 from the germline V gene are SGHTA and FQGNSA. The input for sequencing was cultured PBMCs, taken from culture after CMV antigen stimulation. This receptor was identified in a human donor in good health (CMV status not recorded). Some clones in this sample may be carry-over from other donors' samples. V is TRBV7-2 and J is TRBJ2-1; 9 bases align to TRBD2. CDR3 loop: CASSLTGGGAYNEQFF. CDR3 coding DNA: TGTGCCAGCAGCTTAACTGGCGGGGGGGCCTACAATGAGCAGTTCTTC.